This T cell receptor beta chain emerged from a study of CD4 T cells in relation to SARS-CoV-2 and coronaviruses. Study summary: After roughly ten days of antigen culture, PBMC TCR beta CDR3s were sequenced. General study points: The cross-reactivity analysis covered only spike protein, not other viral proteins.

As to this clone: Its antigen is unknown.

Sequencing was performed with immunoSEQ multiplex PCR; in TCRdb, only in-frame clones are kept and a portion is missing. The sample lists some 32,000 clones; around 80% were seen once. The V end was cut by 2 bases, the J end by 1 base, with 9 bases between. Germline V gene sequence: CDR1 MDHEN, CDR2 SYDVKM. This CDR3 region has 15 residues. The sequence came from an adult with COVID-19. This chain uses TRBV28 with TRBJ1-5, with D perhaps TRBD1 (6 bases). Sequencing was performed on memory CD4+ T cells from PBMCs, cultured in vitro. CDR3 sequence reads: CASSLAGASNQPQHF. CDR3 DNA: TGTGCCAGCAGTTTAGCAGGGGCGAGCAATCAGCCCCAGCATTTT.